What follows is one TCR beta chain and its context. As yet, its antigen is unknown. The sample is drawn from a study of radiotherapy plus CTLA-4 blockade in lung cancer. The overall study: Across the patients, objective responses occurred in more than 15%, and disease control in roughly 30%. General study results and limits: Alongside interferon-beta, early blood T cell clone dynamics were reportedly the best predictor of response. Blood saw expansion of tumor-derived TCR clones after radiotherapy plus ipilimumab.

This CDR3 is built from 16 residues. Germline assignment: CDR1 SEHNR and CDR2 FQNEAQ (reference sequence). The V and J ends lost 4 bases and 3 bases, in that order; junction bases with no gene match: 7. Profiled with immunoSEQ multiplex PCR; TCRdb holds only in-frame clones, not every one. The sample holds roughly 54,000 clones, more than 65% seen once. Those patients who had chemo-refractory metastatic non-small-cell lung cancer were given focal radiation along with CTLA-4 blockade through ipilimumab. This sequence originates from a human donor with non-small cell lung cancer who had a partial response to radiotherapy plus ipilimumab. Source: peripheral blood, taken from a patient treated with radiotherapy plus ipilimumab. The J gene is TRBJ2-1, the V gene TRBV7-9; 9 nucleotides agree with TRBD1. The CDR3 DNA reads TGTGCCAGCAGCTCATCCGGGACAGGGAACTACAATGAGCAGTTCTTC. As protein: CASSSSGTGNYNEQFF.